The 2 T cell receptor beta chains given below trace back to one sample, sequenced in a study of long-term antiretroviral therapy in people with HIV (dated 2022 in TCRdb). The immunoSEQ hsTCRB v3.0 assay was used at survey level resolution for TRB variable region sequencing. The table was pulled from immuneACCESS by TCRdb, which kept in-frame rearrangements only. Such tables lose some clones; where checked, under half of the loss comes from unresolved V genes, and the rest has no known cause. Here the sample has about 25,000 clones; roughly nine tenths occur a single time. The top ten clonotypes cover roughly 3.5% of the sample. The source was unsorted PBMCs, collected 1.9 years after starting antiretroviral therapy. The receptors were gathered from a woman under 40 with HIV.

This rearrangement joins TRBV9 to TRBJ1-1; D gene unclear. V lost 7 bases to trimming and J lost 10 bases, with 20 bases between them. CDR3 length: 13 amino acids. Germline values: CDR1 SGDLS, CDR2 YYNGEE. CDR3 sequence (DNA): TGTGCCAGCGAAGACCTGGGCCGTATGGGAGCTTTCTTT. Translated, it gives CASEDLGRMGAFF.

The rearrangement links TRBV4-2 to TRBJ1-5, with unresolved D. Deletions cut 2 bases from V and 1 base from J, with 6 bases between. The CDR3 has 14 amino acids. Germline lookup yields CDR1 LGHNA and CDR2 YNFKEQ. As DNA, the CDR3 is TGTGCCAGCAGCCAACCCTTAAGCAATCAGCCCCAGCATTTT. It is translated as CASSQPLSNQPQHF.